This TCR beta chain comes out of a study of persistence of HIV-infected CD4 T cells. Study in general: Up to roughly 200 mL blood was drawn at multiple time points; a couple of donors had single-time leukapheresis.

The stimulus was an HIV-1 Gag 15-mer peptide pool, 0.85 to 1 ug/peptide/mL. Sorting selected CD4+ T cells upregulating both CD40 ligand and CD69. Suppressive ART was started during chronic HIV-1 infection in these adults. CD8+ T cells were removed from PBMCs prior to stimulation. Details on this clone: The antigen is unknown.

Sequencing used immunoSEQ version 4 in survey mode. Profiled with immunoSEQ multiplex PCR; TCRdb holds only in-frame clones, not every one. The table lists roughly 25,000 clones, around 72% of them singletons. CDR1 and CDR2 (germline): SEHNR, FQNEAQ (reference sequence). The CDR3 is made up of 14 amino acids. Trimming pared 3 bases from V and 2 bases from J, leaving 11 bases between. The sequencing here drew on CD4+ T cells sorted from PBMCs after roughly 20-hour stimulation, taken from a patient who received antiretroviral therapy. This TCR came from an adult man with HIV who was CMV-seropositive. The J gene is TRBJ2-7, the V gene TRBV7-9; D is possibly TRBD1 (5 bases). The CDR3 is CASSLQGDPYEQYF. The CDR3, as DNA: TGTGCCAGCAGCTTGCAGGGTGATCCCTACGAGCAGTACTTC.